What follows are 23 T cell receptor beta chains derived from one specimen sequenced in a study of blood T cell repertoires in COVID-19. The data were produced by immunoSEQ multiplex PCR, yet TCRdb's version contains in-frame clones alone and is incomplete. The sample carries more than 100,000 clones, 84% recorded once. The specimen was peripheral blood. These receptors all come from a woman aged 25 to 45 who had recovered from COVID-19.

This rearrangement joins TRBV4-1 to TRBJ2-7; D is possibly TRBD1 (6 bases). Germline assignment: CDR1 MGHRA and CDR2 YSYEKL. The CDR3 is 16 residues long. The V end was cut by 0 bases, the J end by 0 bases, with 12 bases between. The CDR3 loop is CASSQDWSQGSYEQYF. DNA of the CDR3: TGCGCCAGCAGCCAAGATTGGTCACAGGGCTCCTACGAGCAGTACTTC.

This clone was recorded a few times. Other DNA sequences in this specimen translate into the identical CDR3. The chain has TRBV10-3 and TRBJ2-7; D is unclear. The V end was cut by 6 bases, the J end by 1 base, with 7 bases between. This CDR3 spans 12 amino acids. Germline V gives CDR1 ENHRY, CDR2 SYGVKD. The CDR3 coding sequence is TGTGCCATCAGCGGAGATTCCTACGAGCAGTACTTC. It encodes CAISGDSYEQYF.

CDR3 coding DNA: TGTGCCAGCAGCCGCGATAACTATGGCTACACCTTC. This encodes CASSRDNYGYTF. The rearrangement links TRBV3-1 (or the pseudogene TRBV3-2) to TRBJ1-2; D unclear. Germline CDR1 reads LGHDT; CDR2 reads YNNKEL (reference sequence). V was shortened by 4 bases and J by 1 base, with 4 bases between the two germline ends. This CDR3 is built from 12 residues.

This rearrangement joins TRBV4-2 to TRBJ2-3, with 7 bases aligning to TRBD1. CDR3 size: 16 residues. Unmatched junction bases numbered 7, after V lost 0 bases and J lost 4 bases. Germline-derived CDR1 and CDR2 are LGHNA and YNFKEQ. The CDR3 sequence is CASSQDLTGDADTQYF. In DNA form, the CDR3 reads TGTGCCAGCAGCCAAGATTTAACAGGGGACGCAGATACGCAGTATTTT.

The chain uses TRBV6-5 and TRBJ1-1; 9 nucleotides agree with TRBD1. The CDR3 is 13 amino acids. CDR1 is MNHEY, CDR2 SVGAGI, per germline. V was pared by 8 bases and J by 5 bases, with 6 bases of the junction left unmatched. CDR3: CASEGTGKTEAFF. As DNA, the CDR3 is TGTGCCAGCGAAGGGACAGGGAAGACTGAAGCTTTCTTT.

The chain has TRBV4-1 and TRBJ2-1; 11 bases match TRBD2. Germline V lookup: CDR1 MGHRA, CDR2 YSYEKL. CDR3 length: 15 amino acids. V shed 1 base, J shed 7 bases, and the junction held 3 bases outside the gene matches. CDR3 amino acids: CASSQGTSGSNEQFF. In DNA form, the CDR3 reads TGCGCCAGCAGCCAAGGAACTAGCGGGAGTAATGAGCAGTTCTTC.

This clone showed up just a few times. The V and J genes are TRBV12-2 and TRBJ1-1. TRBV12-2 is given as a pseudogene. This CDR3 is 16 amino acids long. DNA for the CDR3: TGTGCAAGTCGCTTAGGTTATGGGAGGAGGATCACTGAAGCTTTCTTT. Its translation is CASRLGYGRRITEAFF.

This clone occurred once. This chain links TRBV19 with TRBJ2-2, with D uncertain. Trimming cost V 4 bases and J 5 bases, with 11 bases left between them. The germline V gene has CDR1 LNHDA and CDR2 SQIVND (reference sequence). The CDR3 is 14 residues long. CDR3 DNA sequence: TGTGCCAGTAGTAGGAGCCTACAAACCGGGGAGCTGTTTTTT. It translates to CASSRSLQTGELFF.

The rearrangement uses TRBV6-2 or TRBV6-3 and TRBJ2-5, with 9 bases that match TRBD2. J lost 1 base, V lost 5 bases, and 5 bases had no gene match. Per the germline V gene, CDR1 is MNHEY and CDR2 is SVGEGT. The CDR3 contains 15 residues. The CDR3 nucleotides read TGTGCCAGCAGTCCGACTAGCGGATTCCAAGAGACCCAGTACTTC. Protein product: CASSPTSGFQETQYF.

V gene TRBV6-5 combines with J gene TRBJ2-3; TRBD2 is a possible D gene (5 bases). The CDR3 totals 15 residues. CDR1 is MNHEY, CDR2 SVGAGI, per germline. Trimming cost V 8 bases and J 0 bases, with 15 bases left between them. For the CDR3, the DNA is TGTGCCAGCCGGACGGCGGAGGTCAGCACAGATACGCAGTATTTT. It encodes CASRTAEVSTDTQYF.

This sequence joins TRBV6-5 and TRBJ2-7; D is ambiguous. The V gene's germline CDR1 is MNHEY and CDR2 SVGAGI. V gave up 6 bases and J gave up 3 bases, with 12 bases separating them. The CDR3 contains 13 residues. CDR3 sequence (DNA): TGTGCCAGCAGAGCCCCGAGCTACTACGAGCAGTACTTC. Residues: CASRAPSYYEQYF.

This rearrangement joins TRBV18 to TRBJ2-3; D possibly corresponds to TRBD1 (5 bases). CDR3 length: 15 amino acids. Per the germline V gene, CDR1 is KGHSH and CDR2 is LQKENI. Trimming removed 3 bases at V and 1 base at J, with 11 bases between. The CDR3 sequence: CASSPKAQGTDTQYF. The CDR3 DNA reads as TGTGCCAGCTCACCGAAAGCACAGGGCACAGATACGCAGTATTTT.

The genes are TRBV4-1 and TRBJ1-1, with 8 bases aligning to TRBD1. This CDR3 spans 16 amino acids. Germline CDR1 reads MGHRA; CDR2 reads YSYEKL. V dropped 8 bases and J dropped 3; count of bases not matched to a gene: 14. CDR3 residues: CASQKTGAGWDTEAFF. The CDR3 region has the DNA TGCGCCAGCCAAAAGACAGGGGCTGGTTGGGACACTGAAGCTTTCTTT.

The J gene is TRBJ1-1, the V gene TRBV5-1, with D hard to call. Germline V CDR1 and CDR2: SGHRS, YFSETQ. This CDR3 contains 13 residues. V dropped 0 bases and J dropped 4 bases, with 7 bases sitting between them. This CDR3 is CASSLAEGTEAFF. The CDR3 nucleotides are TGCGCCAGCAGCTTGGCGGAGGGCACTGAAGCTTTCTTT.

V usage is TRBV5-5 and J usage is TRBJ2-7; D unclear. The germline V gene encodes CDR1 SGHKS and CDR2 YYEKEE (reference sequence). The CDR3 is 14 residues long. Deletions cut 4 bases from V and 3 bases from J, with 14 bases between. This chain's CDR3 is CASSQSVDFYEQYF. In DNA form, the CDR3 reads TGTGCCAGCAGCCAATCCGTCGACTTCTACGAGCAGTACTTC.

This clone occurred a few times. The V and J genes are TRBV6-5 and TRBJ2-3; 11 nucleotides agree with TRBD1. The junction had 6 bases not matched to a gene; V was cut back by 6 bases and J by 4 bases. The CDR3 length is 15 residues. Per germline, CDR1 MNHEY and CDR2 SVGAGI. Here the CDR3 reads CASRTGTGGSDTQYF. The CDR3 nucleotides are TGTGCCAGCAGGACCGGGACAGGGGGTTCAGATACGCAGTATTTT.

CDR3 loop: CASRPGTNSPLHF. The CDR3 nucleotides are TGTGCCAGCAGACCAGGGACAAATTCACCCCTCCACTTT. The rearrangement links TRBV2 to TRBJ1-6; tentatively, D is TRBD1 (6 bases). Germline-derived CDR1 and CDR2 are SNHLY and FYNNEI. The CDR3 extends over 13 amino acids. Trimming removed 6 bases at V and 7 bases at J, with 10 bases between. Looking up the rest from reference TRBV2 and TRBJ1-6 gives the full variable domain: EPEVTQTPSHQVTQMGQEVILRCVPISNHLYFYWYRQILGQKVEFLVSFYNNEISEKSEIFDDQFSVERPDGSNFTLKIRSTKLEDSAMYFCASRPGTNSPLHFGNGTRLTVT.

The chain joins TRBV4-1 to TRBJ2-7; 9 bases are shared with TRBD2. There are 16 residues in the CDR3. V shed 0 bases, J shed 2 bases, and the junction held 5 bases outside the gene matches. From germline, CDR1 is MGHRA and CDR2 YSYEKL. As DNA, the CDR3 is TGCGCCAGCAGCCAAGAACCGACTAGCGGCCCCTACGAGCAGTACTTC. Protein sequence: CASSQEPTSGPYEQYF.

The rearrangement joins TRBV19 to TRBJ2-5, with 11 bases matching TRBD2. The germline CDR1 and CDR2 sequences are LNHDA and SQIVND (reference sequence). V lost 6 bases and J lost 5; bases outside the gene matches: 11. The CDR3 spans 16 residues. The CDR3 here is CASRGGLADSQETQYF. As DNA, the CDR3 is TGTGCCAGTAGAGGGGGACTAGCGGACTCTCAGGAGACCCAGTACTTC. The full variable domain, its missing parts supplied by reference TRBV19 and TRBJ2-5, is DGGITQSPKYLFRKEGQNVTLSCEQNLNHDAMYWYRQDPGQGLRLIYYSQIVNDFQKGDIAEGYSVSREKKESFPLTVTSAQKNPTAFYLCASRGGLADSQETQYFGPGTRLLVL.

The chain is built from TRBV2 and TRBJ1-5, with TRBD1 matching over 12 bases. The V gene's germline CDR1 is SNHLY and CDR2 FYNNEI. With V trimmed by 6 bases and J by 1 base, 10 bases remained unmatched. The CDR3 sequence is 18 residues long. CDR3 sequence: CASRAGTGGAGSNQPQHF. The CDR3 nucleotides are TGTGCCAGCAGGGCCGGGACAGGGGGCGCGGGAAGCAATCAGCCCCAGCATTTT.

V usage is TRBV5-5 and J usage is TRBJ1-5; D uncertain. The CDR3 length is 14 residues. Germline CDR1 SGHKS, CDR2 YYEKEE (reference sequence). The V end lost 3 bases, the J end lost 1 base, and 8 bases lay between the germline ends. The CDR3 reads CASSYFSSNQPQHF. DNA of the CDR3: TGTGCCAGCAGCTATTTCTCCAGCAATCAGCCCCAGCATTTT.

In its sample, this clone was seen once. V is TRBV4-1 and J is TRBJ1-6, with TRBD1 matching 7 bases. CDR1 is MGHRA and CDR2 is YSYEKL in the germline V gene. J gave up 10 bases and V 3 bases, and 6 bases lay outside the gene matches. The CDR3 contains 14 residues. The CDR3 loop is CASSQTGIASPLHF. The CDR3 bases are TGCGCCAGCAGCCAGACAGGGATCGCCTCACCCCTCCACTTT.

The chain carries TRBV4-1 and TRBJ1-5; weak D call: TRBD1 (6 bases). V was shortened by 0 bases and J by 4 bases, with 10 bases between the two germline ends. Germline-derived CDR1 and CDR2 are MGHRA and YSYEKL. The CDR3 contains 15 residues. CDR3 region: CASSQDRGINQPQHF. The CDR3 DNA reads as TGCGCCAGCAGCCAAGACAGGGGAATTAATCAGCCCCAGCATTTT.